This TCR beta chain was documented in a study of T cell changes during pregnancy in multiple sclerosis. The V end was cut by 0 bases, the J end by 5 bases, with 6 bases between. The germline V gene encodes CDR1 MNHEY and CDR2 SMNVEV (reference sequence). The CDR3 totals 13 residues. Method: immunoSEQ multiplex PCR; TCRdb's copy keeps in-frame clones and lacks some. This table holds about 60,000 clones, around 92% found once. The chain carries TRBV27 and TRBJ2-3; the D is unclear. The sample here was peripheral blood, taken in the first trimester of pregnancy. This TCR was recovered from a female donor with multiple sclerosis, enrolled in a pregnancy study. The CDR3 DNA sequence: TGTGCCAGCAGTTTATCCTTCGTAGATACGCAGTATTTT. Its protein is CASSLSFVDTQYF.